The TCR beta chain under discussion was sequenced for a study of blood T cell repertoires in COVID-19. About the research overall: In each case, the material was cDNA or gDNA derived from T cells, B-cell-depleted T cells, or PBMCs.

The CDR3 totals 15 residues. J gave up 2 bases and V 4 bases, and 5 bases lay outside the gene matches. The germline V gene encodes CDR1 MNHEY and CDR2 SVGAGI. As processed by the authors: Quantification of nucleated cells was approximated via reference gene primer amplification. TCRdb keeps only in-frame clones here, not all; method: immunoSEQ multiplex PCR. That table gives V, J and clone size, and the DNA gave D and trimming. The sample holds 150,000 to 200,000 clones, more than 75% seen once. Sample: peripheral blood. The TCR comes from a man between 18 and 35 years old with active or convalescent COVID-19. The chain is built from TRBV6-5 and TRBJ1-5; 7 nucleotides align to TRBD1. Here the CDR3 DNA reads TGTGCCAGCAGTTTACAGGGGCTTGGCAATCAGCCCCAGCATTTT. This gives the protein CASSLQGLGNQPQHF.